Each of the 17 T cell receptor beta chains below was sequenced from the same sample in a study of siplizumab effects on memory and regulatory T cells. The data were produced by immunoSEQ multiplex PCR, yet TCRdb's version contains in-frame clones alone and is incomplete. The sample includes roughly 100,000 clones, 93% seen only once; the top ten take 6% to 7%. The sequenced sample consisted of CD8+ T cells sorted from blood. The receptors stem from a human donor in good health.

CDR3 in amino acids: CASSGLGGVGGELFF. In nucleotides, the CDR3 is TGTGCCAGTAGCGGGTTGGGGGGAGTCGGCGGGGAGCTGTTTTTT. V is TRBV19 and J is TRBJ2-2, with D possibly TRBD2 on 6 matching bases. Germline values: CDR1 LNHDA, CDR2 SQIVND (reference sequence). This CDR3 region has 15 residues. Deletions cut 6 bases from V and 7 bases from J, with 18 bases between.

The chain employs TRBV7-9 and TRBJ2-1; 9 positions agree with TRBD2. Germline V gene lookup returns CDR1 SEHNR and CDR2 FQNEAQ (reference sequence). V was clipped by 8 bases and J by 6 bases; unmatched bases: 5. CDR3 size: 13 residues. The CDR3 is CASAGGTSNEQFF. For the CDR3, the DNA is TGTGCCAGCGCGGGGGGGACTAGCAATGAGCAGTTCTTC. The whole variable domain, remainder taken from reference TRBV7-9 and TRBJ2-1, is DTGVSQNPRHKITKRGQNVTFRCDPISEHNRLYWYRQTLGQGPEFLTYFQNEAQLEKSRLLSDRFSAERPKGSFSTLEIQRTEQGDSAMYLCASAGGTSNEQFFGPGTRLTVL.

The chain couples TRBV11-2 to TRBJ2-1, with TRBD2 identical over 8 bases. Germline lookup yields CDR1 SGHAT and CDR2 FQNNGV. The CDR3 loop spans 17 amino acids. The ends lost 6 bases at V and 6 bases at J; junction bases unmatched: 16. The CDR3 coding sequence is TGTGCCAGCAGTCTTAGCCCCGGGACTAGTTGGGGCAATGAGCAGTTCTTC. Its protein is CASSLSPGTSWGNEQFF.

The chain carries TRBV19 and TRBJ1-2; no clear D gene. The CDR3 has 12 residues. CDR1 is LNHDA, CDR2 SQIVND, per germline (reference sequence). The V end lost 8 bases, the J end lost 3 bases, and 10 bases lay between the germline ends. The CDR3 DNA reads TGTGCCAGTGGCCTCATAGACTATGGCTACACCTTC. This encodes CASGLIDYGYTF.

This clone was detected only once. The chain carries TRBV5-8 and TRBJ1-2, with D hard to call. This CDR3 spans 14 amino acids. From germline, CDR1 is SGHTS and CDR2 YDEGEE. Trimming took off 3 bases at V and 3 bases at J, with 12 bases between the two ends. The CDR3 DNA is TGTGCCAGCAGCTCGGGCGGAAGGCACTATGGCTACACCTTC. Amino acid sequence: CASSSGGRHYGYTF.

This chain links TRBV6-1 with TRBJ1-1, with a tentative D call TRBD1 (5 bases). The V gene's germline CDR1 is MNHNS and CDR2 SASEGT. The CDR3 extends over 11 amino acids. The V end lost 5 bases, the J end lost 7 bases, and 8 bases lay between the germline ends. Written as DNA, the CDR3 is TGTGCCAGCAGTTTAGGACATGAAGCTTTCTTT. This translates into CASSLGHEAFF.

The chain is built from TRBV7-9 and TRBJ2-3, with TRBD2 matching 7 bases. The CDR3 covers 19 residues. Losses at the gene ends were 2 bases for V and 0 bases for J; bases not matched to a gene: 14. CDR1 and CDR2 from the germline V gene are SEHNR and FQNEAQ (reference sequence). CDR3 loop: CASSLTGTNGFSSTDTQYF. As DNA, the CDR3 is TGTGCCAGCAGCTTAACCGGGACTAACGGATTTTCGAGCACAGATACGCAGTATTTT.

The chain employs TRBV6-5 and TRBJ2-1; 9 nucleotides agree with TRBD2. The CDR3 spans 16 residues. Losses at the gene ends were 3 bases for V and 2 bases for J; bases not matched to a gene: 5. The germline V gene has CDR1 MNHEY and CDR2 SVGAGI. CDR3 amino acids: CASSYIAGAPYNEQFF. CDR3 in DNA: TGTGCCAGCAGTTATATAGCGGGGGCTCCCTACAATGAGCAGTTCTTC.

The chain joins TRBV4-1 to TRBJ2-5, with 7 bases matching TRBD1. The J call could be wrong; TRBJ2-7 is a better fit for the DNA end. CDR1 MGHRA and CDR2 YSYEKL come from the germline V gene. This CDR3 contains 17 residues. DNA of the CDR3: TGCGCCAGCAGCCAAGTCGTATCAGCAGGGGGAATCTACGAGCAGTACTTC. This sequence encodes CASSQVVSAGGIYEQYF.

The chain links TRBV6-5 to TRBJ2-7, with D tentatively TRBD1 (6 bases). V lost 5 bases and J lost 4, with 12 bases in between. Germline assignment: CDR1 MNHEY and CDR2 SVGAGI. CDR3 size: 13 residues. The CDR3 region has the DNA TGTGCCAGCAGTGCCGTGACAGGATACGAGCAGTACTTC. Its translation is CASSAVTGYEQYF.

The gene calls are TRBV29-1 and TRBJ1-2; D might be TRBD1 (6 bases). The CDR3 is made up of 14 amino acids. In germline, CDR1 is SQVTM, CDR2 ANQGSEA. V lost 7 bases and J lost 6, with 21 bases in between. The CDR3 bases are TGCAGCGGGTCTTATGCAGGGGCGAGAGATGGCTACACCTTC. As protein: CSGSYAGARDGYTF.

The genes are TRBV10-3 and TRBJ1-5, with D uncertain. Germline CDR1 reads ENHRY; CDR2 reads SYGVKD. This CDR3 is built from 14 residues. Between the trimmed V and J ends, which lost 0 bases and 3 bases, there was a span of 6 bases. The CDR3 DNA sequence: TGTGCCATCAGTGAGTCGTCAGACAATCAGCCCCAGCATTTT. It translates to CAISESSDNQPQHF.

The chain combines TRBV5-6 with TRBJ2-1; D may match TRBD1 or TRBD2 (6 bases each). The CDR3 loop spans 18 amino acids. Germline V gene sequence: CDR1 SGHDT, CDR2 YYEEEE. The V end was cut by 4 bases, the J end by 0 bases, with 20 bases between. The DNA of the CDR3 is TGTGCCAGCAGCCCTCGGGGGCGGGACCCCAGCTCCTACAATGAGCAGTTCTTC. Amino acid sequence: CASSPRGRDPSSYNEQFF.

The CDR3 DNA sequence: TGTGCCACCAGCGAAACCCGGGGTGGGGATGAGCAGTTCTTC. Protein product: CATSETRGGDEQFF. The rearrangement uses TRBV15 and TRBJ2-1; possible D gene TRBD2, 5 bases. V lost 5 bases and J 8 bases, leaving 16 bases between the germline ends. Per germline, CDR1 LNHNV and CDR2 YYDKDF (reference sequence). CDR3 length: 14 amino acids.

The chain links TRBV27 to TRBJ2-7; no firm D call. Looked up from germline, CDR1 is MNHEY and CDR2 is SMNVEV (reference sequence). The CDR3 has 11 amino acids. With 6 bases removed from V and 5 bases from J, the gap between germline ends came to 8 bases. CDR3 sequence: CASSQFDEQYF. For the CDR3, the DNA is TGTGCCAGCAGCCAGTTCGACGAGCAGTACTTC.

This clone was observed once. V is TRBV5-1 and J is TRBJ2-7; D call uncertain. Germline CDR1 reads SGHRS; CDR2 reads YFSETQ. This CDR3 region has 15 residues. Trimming took 0 bases from V and 4 from J, leaving 14 bases between them. DNA for the CDR3: TGCGCCAGCAGCTTGGGACACCCCAACCCATACGAGCAGTACTTC. Translation gives CASSLGHPNPYEQYF.

V and J are TRBV27 and TRBJ2-1; no clear D. CDR1 and CDR2 from the germline V gene are MNHEY and SMNVEV (reference sequence). This CDR3 comprises 15 residues. V was pared by 2 bases and J by 0 bases, with 8 bases between. The chain's CDR3 is CASSLAANSYNEQFF. The CDR3 coding sequence is TGTGCCAGCAGTTTAGCGGCGAACTCCTACAATGAGCAGTTCTTC.